This T cell receptor beta chain was sequenced during a study of CD8 T cells in Susac syndrome (dated 2019 in TCRdb). Background on the whole study: Whether CD8+ T cell activation and differentiation in Susac syndrome was antigen driven was tested using repertoire sequencing. Overall study outcomes, separate from this receptor: The TCR sequencing and HLA analysis was acknowledged to have included a relatively small number of individuals.

Peripheral blood CD8+ and CD4+ T cells from healthy donors, Susac syndrome patients and multiple sclerosis patients were profiled by high-throughput TCR beta sequencing. The multiple sclerosis controls were treatment-naive patients whose relapsing-remitting disease, either stable or active, fulfilled the revised McDonald criteria. Bulk CD8+ and CD4+ T cells were purified by magnetic negative isolation, whereas CD8+ TEMRA cells were enriched by FACS. Blood was drawn into EDTA tubes, processed within 24 hours, and PBMCs were isolated by density gradient centrifugation. PBMCs intended for TCR sequencing were frozen in liquid nitrogen and were later thawed in a 37 degrees C water bath. A purity of at least 90% was achieved for sorted or isolated CD4+, CD8+ and CD8+ TEMRA cells. The junction shows trimming of 9 bases on V and 0 bases on J, plus 17 bases between the germline ends. From the cysteine through the phenylalanine, the CDR3 covers 16 amino acids. Of the read, only the CDR3 DNA is kept; its 48 bases are in frame from base 1. According to the germline V gene, CDR1 reads WSHSY and CDR2 reads SAAADI.

Concerning this clonotype: Its target antigen remains unknown. Base qualities were left out, and no much larger clone turns up one base away.

RNA was extracted with the RNeasy kit and about 0.5 to 1 ug was reverse transcribed using random hexamers. The immunoSEQ multiplex PCR assay, covering 54 Vbeta and 13 Jbeta segments, was used to amplify TCR beta CDR3 regions. Bias from PCR amplification was corrected by using a synthetic template baseline for primer optimization and for computational correction. The study's processing was this. Reads were assigned to V, D and J genes according to IMGT and analyzed in immunoSEQ Analyzer, with only productive sequences retained. To calculate clonality, Shannon entropy was normalized by log2 of the number of productive unique sequences and then subtracted from one. Public and private clones were assessed among the 100 most prevalent clones of each patient and control. A clone was defined as Susac-specific if it was absent from the healthy and MS cohorts, from about 1,100 published viral clones and from other ImmuneACCESS disease sequences. Through fastp at Q25 and MiXCR, TCRdb rebuilt clones from the public reads, retaining in-frame beta chains. For every CDR3 protein sequence, its rows merge into one entry that carries the most common genes and DNA. V and J calls and clone size were set by TCRdb, not the authors. This sample lists around 280,000 distinct CDR3 sequences; under 95% were detected once. About 0.07% of the sample is taken by the ten largest.

This chain joins TRBV10-2 to TRBJ2-2; the D gene cannot be resolved beyond TRBD1 or TRBD2, each matching 5 bases. This TCR was sampled from a human donor with multiple sclerosis. The sequenced sample was CD4+ T cells from PBMCs. The nucleotides read TGCGCCAGTCGGCCCGGAGGACAACCGAACACCGGGGAGCTGTTTTTT. Its protein is CASRPGGQPNTGELFF.